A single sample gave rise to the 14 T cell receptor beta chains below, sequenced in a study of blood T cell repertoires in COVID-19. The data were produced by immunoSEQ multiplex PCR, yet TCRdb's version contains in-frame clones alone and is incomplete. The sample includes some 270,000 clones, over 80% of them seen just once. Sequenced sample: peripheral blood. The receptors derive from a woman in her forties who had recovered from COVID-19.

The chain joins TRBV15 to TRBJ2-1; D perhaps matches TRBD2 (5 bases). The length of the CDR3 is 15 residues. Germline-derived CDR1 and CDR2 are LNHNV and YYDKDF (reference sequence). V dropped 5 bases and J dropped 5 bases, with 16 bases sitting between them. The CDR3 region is CATSPEVPIHNEQFF. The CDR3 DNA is TGTGCCACCAGCCCGGAGGTACCTATCCACAATGAGCAGTTCTTC.

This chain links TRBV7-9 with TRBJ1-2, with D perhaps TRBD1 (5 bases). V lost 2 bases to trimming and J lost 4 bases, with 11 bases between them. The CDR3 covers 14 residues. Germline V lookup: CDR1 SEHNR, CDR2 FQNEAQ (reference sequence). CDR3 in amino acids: CASSLQGYGYGYTF. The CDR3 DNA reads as TGTGCCAGCAGCTTACAGGGATACGGCTATGGCTACACCTTC.

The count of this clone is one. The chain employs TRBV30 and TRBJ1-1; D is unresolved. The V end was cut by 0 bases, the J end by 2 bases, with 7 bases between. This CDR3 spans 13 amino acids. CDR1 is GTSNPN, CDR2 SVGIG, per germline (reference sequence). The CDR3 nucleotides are TGTGCCTGGAGTGTAAACAGCAACACTGAAGCTTTCTTT. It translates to CAWSVNSNTEAFF.

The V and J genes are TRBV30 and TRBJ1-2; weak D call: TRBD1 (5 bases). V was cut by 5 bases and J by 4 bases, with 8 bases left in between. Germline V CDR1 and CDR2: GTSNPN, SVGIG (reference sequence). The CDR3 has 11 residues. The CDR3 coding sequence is TGTGCCTGGCTGACAGTCTATGGCTACACCTTC. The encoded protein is CAWLTVYGYTF.

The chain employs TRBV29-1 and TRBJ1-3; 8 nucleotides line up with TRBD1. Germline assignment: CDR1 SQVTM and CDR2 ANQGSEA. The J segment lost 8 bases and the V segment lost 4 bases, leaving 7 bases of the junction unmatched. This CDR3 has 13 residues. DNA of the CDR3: TGCAGCGTTGTGGTCGGACAGGGTTACACCATATATTTT. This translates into CSVVVGQGYTIYF.

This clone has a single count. CDR3 nucleotides: TGTGCCAGTAGTATACGACCGCGGGTTGCCTACACCTTC. It specifies CASSIRPRVAYTF. This sequence joins TRBV19 and TRBJ1-2; D ambiguous. This CDR3 comprises 13 residues. The germline V gene encodes CDR1 LNHDA and CDR2 SQIVND (reference sequence). Deletions cut 2 bases from V and 10 bases from J, with 14 bases between.

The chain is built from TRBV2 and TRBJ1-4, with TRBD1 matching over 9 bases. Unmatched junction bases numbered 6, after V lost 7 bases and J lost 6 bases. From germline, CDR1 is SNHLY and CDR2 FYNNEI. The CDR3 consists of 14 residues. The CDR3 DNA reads TGTGCCAGCAATAAACAGGGGGCAGATGAAAAACTGTTTTTT. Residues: CASNKQGADEKLFF.

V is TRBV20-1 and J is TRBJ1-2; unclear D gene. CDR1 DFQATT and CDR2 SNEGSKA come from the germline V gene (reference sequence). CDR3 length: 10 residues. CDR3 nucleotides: TGCATGGGGAGAGATATTGGCTACACCTTC. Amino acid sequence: CMGRDIGYTF.

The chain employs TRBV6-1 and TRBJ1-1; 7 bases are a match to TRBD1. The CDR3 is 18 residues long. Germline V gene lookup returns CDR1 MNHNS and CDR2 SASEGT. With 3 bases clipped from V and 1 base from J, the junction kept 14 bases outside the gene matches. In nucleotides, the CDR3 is TGTGCCAGCAGTGACCCAAGCTTTACGACAGGGAAGAACACTGAAGCTTTCTTT. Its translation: CASSDPSFTTGKNTEAFF.

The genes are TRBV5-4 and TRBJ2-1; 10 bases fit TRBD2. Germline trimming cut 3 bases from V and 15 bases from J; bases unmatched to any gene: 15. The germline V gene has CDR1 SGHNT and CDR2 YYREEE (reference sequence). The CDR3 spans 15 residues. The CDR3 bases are TGTGCCAGCAGCTCAAAGGAGCGGGGGGGTTCGGTCTGGTTCTTC. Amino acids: CASSSKERGGSVWFF.

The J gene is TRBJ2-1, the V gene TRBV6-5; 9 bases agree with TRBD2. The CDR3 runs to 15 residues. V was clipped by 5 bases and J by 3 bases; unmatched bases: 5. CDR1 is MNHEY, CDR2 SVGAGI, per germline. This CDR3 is CASSPSGANYNEQFF. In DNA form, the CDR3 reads TGTGCCAGCAGTCCTAGCGGGGCGAACTACAATGAGCAGTTCTTC.

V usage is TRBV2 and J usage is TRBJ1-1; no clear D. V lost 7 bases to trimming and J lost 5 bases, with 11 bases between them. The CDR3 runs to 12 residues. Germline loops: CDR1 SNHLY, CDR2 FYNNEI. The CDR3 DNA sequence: TGTGCCAGCACAAACTTCGGTACTGAAGCTTTCTTT. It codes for CASTNFGTEAFF.

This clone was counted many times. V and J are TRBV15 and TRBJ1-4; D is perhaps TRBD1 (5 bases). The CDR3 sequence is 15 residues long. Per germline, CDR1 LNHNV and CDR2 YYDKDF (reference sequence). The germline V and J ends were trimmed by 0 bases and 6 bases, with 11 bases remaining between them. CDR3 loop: CATSRDQGWDEKLFF. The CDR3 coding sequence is TGTGCCACCAGCAGAGATCAGGGTTGGGATGAAAAACTGTTTTTT.

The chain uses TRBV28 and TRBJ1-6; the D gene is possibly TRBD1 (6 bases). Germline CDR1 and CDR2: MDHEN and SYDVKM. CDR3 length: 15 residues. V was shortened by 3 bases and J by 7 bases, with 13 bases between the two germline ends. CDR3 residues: CASSFSGQINSPLHF. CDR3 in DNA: TGTGCCAGCAGTTTCTCCGGACAGATAAATTCACCCCTCCACTTT.